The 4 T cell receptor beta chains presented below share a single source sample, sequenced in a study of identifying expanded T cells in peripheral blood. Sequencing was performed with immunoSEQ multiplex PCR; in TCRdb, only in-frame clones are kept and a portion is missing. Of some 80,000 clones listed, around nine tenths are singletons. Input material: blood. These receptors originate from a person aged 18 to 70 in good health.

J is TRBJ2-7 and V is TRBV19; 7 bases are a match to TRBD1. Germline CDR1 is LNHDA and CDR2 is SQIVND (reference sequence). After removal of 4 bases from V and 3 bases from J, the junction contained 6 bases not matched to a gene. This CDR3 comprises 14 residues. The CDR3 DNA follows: TGTGCCAGTAGTAGGAATGGACAGGTCTACGAGCAGTACTTC. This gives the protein CASSRNGQVYEQYF.

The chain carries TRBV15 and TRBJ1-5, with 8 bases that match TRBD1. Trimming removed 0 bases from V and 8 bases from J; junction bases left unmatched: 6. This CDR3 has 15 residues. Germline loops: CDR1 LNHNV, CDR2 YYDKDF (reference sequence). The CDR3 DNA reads TGTGCCACCAGCAGAGATAATGACAGGGGTGAGCCCCAGCATTTT. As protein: CATSRDNDRGEPQHF.

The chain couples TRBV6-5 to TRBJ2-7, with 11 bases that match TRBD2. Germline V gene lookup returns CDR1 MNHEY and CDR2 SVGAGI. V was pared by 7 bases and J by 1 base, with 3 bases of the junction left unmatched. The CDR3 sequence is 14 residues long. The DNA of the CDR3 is TGTGCCAGCACCCTAGCGGGAGGATCCTACGAGCAGTACTTC. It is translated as CASTLAGGSYEQYF.

CDR3 in DNA: TGCGCCAGTCTTACGACTCCAGGGAAACCGTCTGATTCACCCCTCCACTTT. This encodes CASLTTPGKPSDSPLHF. This chain links TRBV4-1 with TRBJ1-6, with a tentative D call TRBD1 (5 bases). The germline V gene has CDR1 MGHRA and CDR2 YSYEKL. V was cut by 9 bases and J by 8 bases, with 26 bases left in between. The CDR3 contains 17 residues.